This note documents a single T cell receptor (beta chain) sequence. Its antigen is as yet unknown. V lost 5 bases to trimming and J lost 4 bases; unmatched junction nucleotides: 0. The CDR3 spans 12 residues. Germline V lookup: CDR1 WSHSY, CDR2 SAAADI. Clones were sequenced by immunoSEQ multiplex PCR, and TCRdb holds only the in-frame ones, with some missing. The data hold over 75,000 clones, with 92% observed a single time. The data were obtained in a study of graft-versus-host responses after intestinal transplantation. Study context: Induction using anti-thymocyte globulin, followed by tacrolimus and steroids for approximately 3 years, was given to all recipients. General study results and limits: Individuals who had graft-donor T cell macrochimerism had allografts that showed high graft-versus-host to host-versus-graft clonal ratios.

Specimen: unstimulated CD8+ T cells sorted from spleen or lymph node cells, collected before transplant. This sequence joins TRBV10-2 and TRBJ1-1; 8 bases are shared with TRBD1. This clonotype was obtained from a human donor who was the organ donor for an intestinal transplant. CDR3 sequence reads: CASSTGGTEAFF. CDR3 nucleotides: TGCGCCAGCAGTACAGGGGGCACTGAAGCTTTCTTT.